Below, one TCR beta chain is given with its context. Everyone who took part was about 18 to 90 years old, and they came from about two dozen US areas. These data come from a study of blood T cell repertoires in COVID-19. Overall study context: There were acute and convalescent COVID-19 samples, and they came from the United States, Italy and Spain. From T cells, B-cell-depleted T cells, or PBMCs came the material, which was cDNA or gDNA.

In the original workflow: Estimation of nucleated cell counts was performed using reference gene primer amplification. TCRdb's table, derived via immunoSEQ multiplex PCR, lists solely in-frame clones and lacks some. V and J calls and clone size come straight from that table; D and trimming were deduced from the DNA. The repertoire holds 300,000 to 500,000 clones, with nearly 90% as singletons. The CDR3 is made up of 14 amino acids. Germline V lookup: CDR1 MNHEY, CDR2 SVGAGI. Trimming took 6 bases from V and 3 from J; bases not matched to a gene: 3. The chain joins TRBV6-5 to TRBJ1-5; 9 bases fit TRBD1. Sequenced material: PBMCs or T cells enriched from blood (not recorded which). This TCR was sampled from a middle-aged woman with acute COVID-19. Written as DNA, the CDR3 is TGTGCCAGCAGGGGACAGGGCGCCAATCAGCCCCAGCATTTT. This codes for CASRGQGANQPQHF.